One TCR beta chain is described in this entry. This clonotype was counted many times. Its antigen target is currently unknown. The record has no base qualities; no much larger clone is one base away. The V and J ends are trimmed by 3 bases and 7 bases, leaving 4 bases between them. The CDR3 holds 10 amino acids from the cysteine to the phenylalanine. Of all the DNA, just the CDR3 is kept, 30 bases in frame from base 1. In the germline V gene (reference sequence), CDR1 corresponds to DFQATT and CDR2 to SNEGSKA. This specimen comes from a study of T cells in Graves' hyperthyroidism and ophthalmopathy (dated by TCRdb to 2018 to 2020). Context from the whole study: Peripheral blood was collected at initial diagnosis, before any treatment. TCR V-J signatures able to tell the groups apart were searched for in a discovery cohort of around 95 patients, of whom about 40 had Graves' ophthalmopathy and roughly 59 had stable Graves' hyperthyroidism. Whether ophthalmopathy could be predicted prospectively was tested in an independent validation cohort made up of roughly 19 hyperthyroidism patients plus 17 patients who later progressed to ophthalmopathy. The roughly 90 discovery patients were divided at random into training and test sets in a 7:3 ratio. In addition, the study compared T-cell repertoires in thyroid tissue and in blood from six Graves' hyperthyroidism patients. After sampling, hyperthyroidism patients received methimazole starting at 30 mg daily, and ophthalmopathy patients received high-dose intravenous methylprednisolone. The paper reports TCR Vbeta CDR3 sequencing of approximately 140 peripheral blood samples: around 45 ophthalmopathy, fewer than 80 hyperthyroidism and around 17 progressor patients. The paper as a whole reports these results and caveats: In validation, the model predicted progression to ophthalmopathy a median of roughly 6.5 months before onset, with roughly 71% sensitivity and 72.22% specificity. Ophthalmopathy was separated from stable hyperthyroidism by a 13 V-J signature model, with 87.88% sensitivity and about 84% specificity obtained in cross-validation and 80%/75% obtained in testing. Sample size was not statistically predetermined, and blinding of investigators to group allocation was not performed. Most expanded thyroid clonotypes (frequency above 0.001) were also detected in blood, a finding suggesting that blood repertoires may reflect thyroid immune responses.

Amplification of TCR beta CDR3 regions was carried out from RNA transcripts. A first-round RT-PCR of the TCR CDR3 used the HTBI primer set with the Qiagen OneStep RT-PCR kit. Libraries were constructed in a second round of multiplex PCR, after which size selection and purification were carried out. Sequencing of the libraries was done on an Illumina HiSeq2000 using paired-end 100 bp reads. The authors' pipeline ran thus. SOAPnuke was used to process the raw data, removing reads that contained adapters or uncalled bases, had a mean Phred below 15, or lacked an exact match to the constant primer or identifier. High-quality paired reads were merged with COPE v1.2.5, and unique nucleotide sequences were defined as clonotypes. MiTCR v1.1 was used to align the clonotypes against IMGT TRBV, TRBD and TRBJ reference segments. Analysis was restricted to V-J combinations with a frequency above 0.0001, which covered just over 98% of repertoires. The TCS score was defined as F50 (clonal expansion) divided by E x V (chaos), with BLOSUM62-based TCRdist calculated between CDR3 peptides within each V-J. Welch's t-statistics and random forest reduced around 520 V-J features to 13, which were used in a naive Bayes classifier (R e1071). TCRdb redid the processing of the public reads, applying fastp at Q25 and MiXCR, and retained in-frame beta chains. Every CDR3 protein is listed once, alongside the most common genes and DNA of its rows. None of the V and J calls come from the authors' own analysis; TCRdb made them. A total of 300,000 to 450,000 distinct CDR3 sequences appear in this sample, 15% to 20% of them only once. Around 35% of the sample goes to the ten largest clones.

Hyperthyroidism patients were newly diagnosed, with disease duration under 2 months, and aged 18 to 65 years. Any patient with an uncontrolled infection, another autoimmune disease, pregnancy or lactation was excluded. Diagnoses were established on the basis of clinical symptoms, serum thyroxine and TRAb, thyroid ultrasound, and orbital computed tomography. Blood from progressor patients was drawn when they were first diagnosed with hyperthyroidism, before any ophthalmopathy symptoms appeared. Ficoll-Paque density gradient centrifugation was used to isolate PBMCs from approximately 10 ml of fresh peripheral blood. Progressor patients were defined as those initially diagnosed with Graves' hyperthyroidism in whom ophthalmopathy developed during follow-up. Trizol reagent was used to extract total RNA, and RNA quality was then checked on an Agilent 2100 Bioanalyzer.

The TCR sequence derives from a woman in her twenties or thirties with Graves' hyperthyroidism that later progressed to Graves' ophthalmopathy. Rearrangement joined TRBV20-1 to TRBJ2-1; the D segment cannot be called with confidence. The material sequenced was blood. The nucleotides read TGCAGTGCTAGCACGAATGAGCAGTTCTTC. Its amino acids are CSASTNEQFF.